The 31 T cell receptor beta chains given below trace back to one sample, sequenced in a study of T cell responses to AZD1222 COVID-19 vaccine. Libraries were prepared by immunoSEQ multiplex PCR; TCRdb keeps only in-frame clonotypes and omits some of them. In the table there are 95,000 to 100,000 clones, just over 85% of which are singletons. The sample was peripheral blood, taken on day 0 of AZD1222 vaccination. These receptors came from an adult in good health.

This chain uses TRBV28 with TRBJ1-1; TRBD1 is a possible D gene (5 bases). Germline V lookup: CDR1 MDHEN, CDR2 SYDVKM. V lost 4 bases to trimming and J lost 2 bases, with 17 bases between them. This CDR3 is built from 16 residues. The CDR3 nucleotides are TGTGCCAGCAGTTCTCCCGGGACCGCCGGAAACACTGAAGCTTTCTTT. Translated, it gives CASSSPGTAGNTEAFF. Combining the CDR3 with reference TRBV28 and TRBJ1-1 gives the whole variable domain DVKVTQSSRYLVKRTGEKVFLECVQDMDHENMFWYRQDPGLGLRLIYFSYDVKMKEKGDIPEGYSVSREKKERFSLILESASTNQTSMYLCASSSPGTAGNTEAFFGQGTRLTVV.

This clone was detected ten times or more. The rearrangement links TRBV6-2 or TRBV6-3 to TRBJ1-5; 7 nucleotides align to TRBD1. This CDR3 comprises 15 residues. The ends lost 2 bases at V and 2 bases at J; junction bases unmatched: 3. Per the germline V gene, CDR1 is MNHEY and CDR2 is SVGEGT. The CDR3 here is CASSYRRGGNQPQHF. The CDR3 nucleotides are TGTGCCAGCAGTTACCGCAGGGGGGGCAATCAGCCCCAGCATTTT.

The chain carries TRBV30 and TRBJ1-5; D call uncertain. Germline CDR1 and CDR2: GTSNPN and SVGIG (reference sequence). V was clipped by 2 bases and J by 1 base, with 18 bases between them. The length of the CDR3 is 17 residues. CDR3 sequence reads: CAWSSAVGGWSNQPQHF. As DNA, the CDR3 is TGTGCCTGGAGTTCTGCGGTAGGTGGTTGGAGCAATCAGCCCCAGCATTTT.

The chain combines TRBV28 with TRBJ2-2, with a weak D call TRBD1 (5 bases). Germline assignment: CDR1 MDHEN and CDR2 SYDVKM. CDR3 length equals 15 residues. V was pared by 5 bases and J by 2 bases, with 12 bases between. This CDR3 reads CASSVFRVNTGELFF. Written as DNA, the CDR3 is TGTGCCAGCAGTGTATTCAGGGTAAACACCGGGGAGCTGTTTTTT.

The genes are TRBV28 and TRBJ2-2; TRBD2 matches at 13 bases. Trimming removed 6 bases from V and 6 bases from J; junction bases left unmatched: 13. This CDR3 region has 18 residues. Germline lookup yields CDR1 MDHEN and CDR2 SYDVKM. The CDR3 loop is CASSPIGLAGAGSGELFF. CDR3 DNA: TGTGCCAGCAGCCCGATAGGACTAGCGGGAGCCGGATCCGGGGAGCTGTTTTTT.

The rearrangement uses TRBV6-2 or TRBV6-3 and TRBJ1-1; no clear D gene. CDR3 size: 12 residues. Germline V lookup: CDR1 MNHEY, CDR2 SVGEGT. With 4 bases removed from V and 2 bases from J, the gap between germline ends came to 5 bases. The CDR3 DNA reads TGTGCCAGCAGTTGGGCCAACACTGAAGCTTTCTTT. This translates into CASSWANTEAFF.

The rearrangement uses TRBV15 and TRBJ2-7; weak D call: TRBD1 (6 bases). CDR3 length: 14 residues. Germline V lookup: CDR1 LNHNV, CDR2 YYDKDF (reference sequence). V was pared by 3 bases and J by 3 bases, with 12 bases between. CDR3 loop: CATSRVGHLYEQYF. DNA for the CDR3: TGTGCCACCAGCAGGGTGGGACACCTCTACGAGCAGTACTTC. The full variable domain, completed using reference TRBV15 and TRBJ2-7, is DAMVIQNPRYQVTQFGKPVTLSCSQTLNHNVMYWYQQKSSQAPKLLFHYYDKDFNNEADTPDNFQSRRPNTSFCFLDIRSPGLGDTAMYLCATSRVGHLYEQYFGPGTRLTVT.

This clone appeared a single time. The V call is TRBV5-1, the J call TRBJ2-1; D gene uncertain. This CDR3 has 15 amino acids. Looked up from germline, CDR1 is SGHRS and CDR2 is YFSETQ. V lost 3 bases and J 0 bases, leaving 10 bases between the germline ends. CDR3 in DNA: TGCGCCAGCAGCTCGACTCCTAGCTCCTACAATGAGCAGTTCTTC. Protein sequence: CASSSTPSSYNEQFF.

This chain joins TRBV6-5 and TRBJ1-3, with D possibly TRBD1 on 5 matching bases. Germline values: CDR1 MNHEY, CDR2 SVGAGI. This CDR3 has 15 residues. Trimming removed 6 bases from V and 0 bases from J, with 12 bases in between. Here the CDR3 reads CASRGASSSGNTIYF. The DNA for the CDR3 is TGTGCCAGCAGAGGGGCCTCAAGCTCTGGAAACACCATATATTTT.

The chain uses TRBV10-3 and TRBJ1-5; D is unclear. Germline V gene lookup returns CDR1 ENHRY and CDR2 SYGVKD. Trimming took 0 bases from V and 0 from J, leaving 6 bases between them. This CDR3 comprises 15 residues. The chain's CDR3 is CAISESAHSNQPQHF. As DNA, the CDR3 is TGTGCCATCAGTGAGTCAGCCCATAGCAATCAGCCCCAGCATTTT.

The CDR3 DNA reads TGTGCCAGCAGACGAGAGGGGGCTATCGGGGAGCTGTTTTTT. This encodes CASRREGAIGELFF. The chain has TRBV6-5 and TRBJ2-2; 7 bases map to TRBD1. J was trimmed by 7 bases and V by 6 bases; bases with no gene match: 8. Germline CDR1 is MNHEY and CDR2 is SVGAGI. The CDR3 runs 14 residues.

The chain recombines TRBV4-3 with TRBJ1-2, with 8 bases that match TRBD1. The germline V gene encodes CDR1 LGHNA and CDR2 YSLEER. After removal of 0 bases from V and 4 bases from J, the junction contained 10 bases not matched to a gene. This CDR3 comprises 17 residues. DNA for the CDR3: TGCGCCAGCAGCCAAGATCCCCCGGGACAGGCAGTCTATGGCTACACCTTC. Translated, it gives CASSQDPPGQAVYGYTF.

The chain combines TRBV15 with TRBJ1-5; D is unclear. This CDR3 has 13 residues. Germline V CDR1 and CDR2: LNHNV, YYDKDF (reference sequence). Trimming stripped 3 bases from V and 4 bases from J, with 7 bases between. CDR3 in amino acids: CATSRAANQPQHF. CDR3 bases: TGTGCCACCAGCAGGGCAGCTAATCAGCCCCAGCATTTT.

The V and J genes are TRBV19 and TRBJ1-6; 7 positions match TRBD1. The junction had 12 bases not matched to a gene; V was cut back by 4 bases and J by 6 bases. Germline V gene sequence: CDR1 LNHDA, CDR2 SQIVND (reference sequence). The CDR3 sequence is 17 residues long. The CDR3 region is CASSTVLRQGSNSPLHF. The CDR3 bases are TGTGCCAGTAGTACGGTCCTCCGACAGGGATCTAATTCACCCCTCCACTTT.

The chain employs TRBV7-3 and TRBJ1-2; TRBD1 is a possible D gene (5 bases). CDR1 and CDR2 (germline): SGHTA, FQGTGA. Trimming shortened V by 4 bases and J by 8 bases, and 17 bases separated the two germline ends. The length of the CDR3 is 14 residues. The DNA for the CDR3 is TGTGCCAGCAGCTGGGGCCCCGGGACGGACGGCTACACCTTC. It codes for CASSWGPGTDGYTF.

The rearrangement joins TRBV20-1 to TRBJ1-5; possibly TRBD1 for D (6 bases). Trimming removed 3 bases at V and 0 bases at J, with 12 bases between. The length of the CDR3 is 15 residues. In germline, CDR1 is DFQATT, CDR2 SNEGSKA (reference sequence). DNA for the CDR3: TGCAGTGCTAGTGGGCAGGGGAATAGCAATCAGCCCCAGCATTTT. Amino acid sequence: CSASGQGNSNQPQHF.

The rearrangement links TRBV5-1 to TRBJ2-1, with 9 bases lining up with TRBD1. There are 16 residues in the CDR3. With 4 bases clipped from V and 2 bases from J, the junction kept 7 bases outside the gene matches. CDR1 is SGHRS, CDR2 YFSETQ, per germline. CDR3 sequence (DNA): TGCGCCAGCAGCCCATCGAGGACAGGGGCCTACAATGAGCAGTTCTTC. This gives the protein CASSPSRTGAYNEQFF.

The chain employs TRBV3-1 (or the pseudogene TRBV3-2) and TRBJ1-1, with D perhaps matching TRBD1 (5 bases). This CDR3 is built from 15 residues. Germline V gives CDR1 LGHDT, CDR2 YNNKEL (reference sequence). Trimming shortened V by 0 bases and J by 4 bases, and 12 bases separated the two germline ends. For the CDR3, the DNA is TGTGCCAGCAGCCAAGATTTTCTGGGGGGCACTGAAGCTTTCTTT. Translation gives CASSQDFLGGTEAFF.

The chain recombines TRBV2 with TRBJ1-1, with no clear D. The CDR3 is 13 amino acids. Trimming removed 6 bases at V and 2 bases at J, with 10 bases between. Germline V gene data show CDR1 as SNHLY and CDR2 as FYNNEI. CDR3 region: CASRGTLNTEAFF. CDR3 nucleotides: TGTGCCAGCAGAGGTACACTCAACACTGAAGCTTTCTTT.

The rearrangement uses TRBV27 and TRBJ1-2; 10 nucleotides agree with TRBD1. Looked up from germline, CDR1 is MNHEY and CDR2 is SMNVEV (reference sequence). This CDR3 is built from 15 residues. V shed 8 bases, J shed 8 bases, and the junction held 14 bases outside the gene matches. The DNA of the CDR3 is TGTGCCAGCCAACGGGGGACAGGGGAACTTGGAGGCTACACCTTC. It codes for CASQRGTGELGGYTF.

The J gene is TRBJ1-1, the V gene TRBV6-5; D remains unclear. Germline CDR1 is MNHEY and CDR2 is SVGAGI. The length of the CDR3 is 11 residues. V dropped 8 bases and J dropped 4 bases, with 8 bases sitting between them. The DNA of the CDR3 is TGTGCCAGCGGTCGCGGCACTGAAGCTTTCTTT. Residues: CASGRGTEAFF.

This clone was detected a few times. The chain combines TRBV2 with TRBJ2-2, with a possible D match to TRBD1 (6 bases). This CDR3 is built from 11 residues. Germline lookup yields CDR1 SNHLY and CDR2 FYNNEI. V was pared by 8 bases and J by 10 bases, with 11 bases between. The CDR3 DNA follows: TGTGCCAGCGTCAGGGGTGTGGAGCTGTTTTTT. Residues: CASVRGVELFF.

The chain combines TRBV6-2 or TRBV6-3 with TRBJ1-4; no clear D. Trimming pared 3 bases from V and 2 bases from J, leaving 10 bases between. The CDR3 has 15 residues. Germline V CDR1 and CDR2: MNHEY, SVGEGT. CDR3 amino acids: CASSYNGQTNEKLFF. The CDR3 nucleotides are TGTGCCAGCAGTTATAATGGGCAGACTAATGAAAAACTGTTTTTT.

As regards this clone: Other DNA sequences within the sample encode an identical CDR3. The V gene is TRBV7-3, the J gene TRBJ2-2, with D uncertain. The CDR3 is 13 amino acids. Per the germline V gene, CDR1 is SGHTA and CDR2 is FQGTGA. V lost 4 bases and J lost 1, with 4 bases in between. CDR3 bases: TGTGCCAGCAGCTCCGAGAACACCGGGGAGCTGTTTTTT. Protein product: CASSSENTGELFF.

This chain links TRBV19 with TRBJ2-2; unclear D gene. The CDR3 sequence is 14 residues long. Germline V gene lookup returns CDR1 LNHDA and CDR2 SQIVND (reference sequence). V shed 1 base and J shed 5 bases, with 8 bases lying between them. CDR3 nucleotide sequence: TGTGCCAGTAGTATAGTGAGGAAAACCGGGGAGCTGTTTTTT. This gives the protein CASSIVRKTGELFF.

Only one count was recorded for this clone. The chain links TRBV5-1 to TRBJ1-3; 8 bases are a match to TRBD1. Trimming removed 3 bases from V and 0 bases from J; junction bases left unmatched: 5. This CDR3 comprises 16 residues. Germline CDR1 reads SGHRS; CDR2 reads YFSETQ. CDR3 DNA sequence: TGCGCCAGCAGCTCCACGGGACAGGACTCTGGAAACACCATATATTTT. It encodes CASSSTGQDSGNTIYF.

The J gene is TRBJ1-5, the V gene TRBV7-2; D remains ambiguous. Germline V lookup: CDR1 SGHTA, CDR2 FQGNSA. The CDR3 covers 12 residues. Trimming left V 5 bases short and J 10 bases short, with 12 bases between. CDR3 in amino acids: CASSTGRPPQHF. CDR3 DNA sequence: TGTGCCAGCAGCACGGGTAGACCCCCCCAGCATTTT.

The V call is TRBV15, the J call TRBJ2-1, with D possibly being TRBD1 (6 bases). The CDR3 runs 16 residues. The V end was cut by 3 bases, the J end by 5 bases, with 17 bases between. The germline CDR1 and CDR2 sequences are LNHNV and YYDKDF (reference sequence). CDR3 sequence: CATSRSGAQLDNEQFF. Written as DNA, the CDR3 is TGTGCCACCAGCAGGTCAGGGGCCCAACTAGACAATGAGCAGTTCTTC. The entire variable domain, with the rest obtained from reference TRBV15 and TRBJ2-1, is as follows: DAMVIQNPRYQVTQFGKPVTLSCSQTLNHNVMYWYQQKSSQAPKLLFHYYDKDFNNEADTPDNFQSRRPNTSFCFLDIRSPGLGDTAMYLCATSRSGAQLDNEQFFGPGTRLTVL.

The chain is built from TRBV4-3 and TRBJ1-6; D is undetermined. V was cut by 1 base and J by 6 bases, with 13 bases left in between. Per germline, CDR1 LGHNA and CDR2 YSLEER. The CDR3 has 16 residues. The CDR3 nucleotides read TGCGCCAGCAGCCAAGGGGGTTGGCAGGTTAATTCACCCCTCCACTTT. Protein product: CASSQGGWQVNSPLHF.

The chain joins TRBV19 to TRBJ1-1; D unclear. Germline lookup yields CDR1 LNHDA and CDR2 SQIVND (reference sequence). V was shortened by 10 bases and J by 6 bases, with 15 bases between the two germline ends. The CDR3 consists of 12 residues. CDR3 nucleotides: TGTGCCACGACGAGTTGGGTAGCTGAAGCTTTCTTT. Protein sequence: CATTSWVAEAFF.

About this clone itself: Other DNA sequences within the sample encode an identical CDR3. This sequence joins TRBV3-1 (or the pseudogene TRBV3-2) and TRBJ2-2, with no clear D. V was clipped by 6 bases and J by 1 base, with 3 bases between them. The CDR3 runs to 12 residues. Germline CDR1 LGHDT, CDR2 YNNKEL (reference sequence). The CDR3 DNA reads as TGTGCCAGCAGTCAGAACACCGGGGAGCTGTTTTTT. This encodes CASSQNTGELFF.